This entry is about one T cell receptor beta chain. What it binds is unknown. Different DNA sequences within this sample yield the same CDR3. These data originate in a study of shared clonotypes between healthy human individuals. Overall study results and limits: Incomplete sequencing of sorted subsets was indicated by rarefaction despite large depth. Estimated richness was generally greater in naive than memory subsets.

This CDR3 has 15 residues. Trimming took 5 bases from V and 0 from J, leaving 13 bases between them. Germline V gene data show CDR1 as SGHTA and CDR2 as FQGNSA. The data were produced by immunoSEQ multiplex PCR, yet TCRdb's version contains in-frame clones alone and is incomplete. The sample records some 2,400,000 clones, around 95% being singletons. Sequences were obtained from naive CD4+ T cells sorted from blood. Stated subset: CD45RA+ positively selected. The chain has TRBV7-2 and TRBJ1-1, with D perhaps matching TRBD1 (5 bases). This sequence was found in a young man in good health. The CDR3 spells CASSPRGGLNTEAFF. CDR3 nucleotide sequence: TGTGCCAGCAGCCCGAGGGGCGGGTTGAACACTGAAGCTTTCTTT.